The present entry profiles one TCR beta chain with its context. The record originates from a study of blood T cell repertoires in COVID-19. About the research overall: Both acute and convalescent COVID-19 samples were obtained from the United States, Italy and Spain.

The CDR3 has 14 amino acids. V was trimmed by 3 bases and J by 3 bases, leaving 9 bases between them. Germline V gene data show CDR1 as SEHNR and CDR2 as FQNEAQ (reference sequence). Assay: immunoSEQ multiplex PCR; the TCRdb copy retains only in-frame clones and omits some. Of 250,000 to 300,000 clones detected, over 75% appear once; the ten largest clones hold around 1.1%. Sequencing was carried out using PBMCs or T cells enriched from blood (not recorded which). The chain recombines TRBV7-9 with TRBJ1-5; D is perhaps TRBD1 (5 bases). The receptor's source is a woman in her twenties or thirties who had recovered from COVID-19. This CDR3 reads CASSLEGTNQPQHF. CDR3 DNA sequence: TGTGCCAGCAGCTTGGAGGGGACCAATCAGCCCCAGCATTTT.